This T cell receptor beta chain appears in the sequencing data of a study of cytomegalovirus exposure and HLA in healthy donors. CDR1 is SQVTM and CDR2 is ANQGSEA in the germline V gene. J was trimmed by 2 bases and V by 5 bases; bases with no gene match: 5. The CDR3 is made up of 13 amino acids. In the PCR, 60 Vbeta and 13 Jbeta primers were used. Measured with immunoSEQ multiplex PCR; TCRdb has only the in-frame clones, and not every one. The sample includes over 150,000 clones, 70% to 90% of them seen just once. Donors were ostensibly healthy at sampling, although undocumented immune exposures were probable.

This TCR was recovered from a middle-aged woman in good health and CMV-seropositive. The chain is built from TRBV29-1 and TRBJ1-2, with 7 bases fitting TRBD1. Specimen: PBMCs. CDR3 nucleotides: TGCAGCGTTCCAGACAGGGCCAACTATGGCTACACCTTC. The encoded protein is CSVPDRANYGYTF.